Here is one TCR beta chain with its context. Its antigen is undetermined. This record comes from a study of cytomegalovirus exposure and HLA in healthy donors. PCR involved 60 Vbeta and 13 Jbeta primers. The table came from immunoSEQ multiplex PCR; TCRdb's copy has only in-frame clones and leaves some out. This listing includes 100,000 to 150,000 clones. Whole-study findings and limits: Per a prior analysis, the majority of TCR beta V segments were productive roughly 87% or roughly 30% of the time. When presence/absence was analysed, sequencing depth was taken to be roughly uniform across donors. CMV serostatus was the sole immune exposure data available.

The donors, nominally healthy at sampling, likely had unrecorded immune exposures. The receptor was isolated from a man aged 18 to 29 in good health and CMV-seronegative. Sequencing was performed on PBMCs.

The CDR3 DNA reads as TGTGCCAGCAGTAAACCGGGACAGGGGAGGGAGACCCAGTACTTC. This gives the protein CASSKPGQGRETQYF. The J gene is TRBJ2-5, the V gene TRBV27; TRBD1 agrees at 10 bases. Germline CDR1 MNHEY, CDR2 SMNVEV (reference sequence). This CDR3 comprises 15 residues. Trimming at V came to 5 bases and at J to 5 bases, leaving 8 bases not matched to a gene.